This T cell receptor (beta chain) originates from a study of T-cell reconstitution after alpha-beta-depleted transplantation in children. Researchers prepared the TCRbeta library using unique molecular identifiers, the study reports. TCRdb reanalysed the PCR reads using MiXCR and keeps one entry per CDR3 protein. The sample records some 340,000 distinct CDR3 sequences, 10% to 13% being singletons. This CDR3 has 16 residues. The trim removed 1 base at V and 3 bases at J, leaving 3 bases unmatched. Germline V gene data show CDR1 as MGHRA and CDR2 as YSYEKL. This clonotype turned up a few times. This TCR was sampled from a human donor who donated a stem cell graft to a child with acute lymphoblastic leukemia. The chain carries TRBV4-1 and TRBJ2-2; 9 bases match TRBD2. Material: PBMCs from the stem cell graft donor, obtained from the stem cell graft. The CDR3, as DNA: TGCGCCAGCAGCCAAGGCAGGACTAGCGACACCGGGGAGCTGTTTTTT. It specifies CASSQGRTSDTGELFF.